This T cell receptor (beta chain) was documented in a study of T cells in Graves' hyperthyroidism and ophthalmopathy. CDR1 is MDHEN, CDR2 SYDVKM, per germline. This CDR3 contains 14 residues. V trimming: 6 bases; J trimming: 5 bases; junction bases outside the gene matches: 9. Template material for amplifying TCR beta CDR3 regions consisted of RNA transcripts. HTBI primers drove first-round RT-PCR of the TCR CDR3. TCRdb independently ran MiXCR on the multiplex PCR reads; one entry per CDR3 protein. The sample carries about 740,000 distinct CDR3 sequences, 12% to 15% recorded once. This clonotype has more than one count but fewer than ten.

The J gene is TRBJ1-2, the V gene TRBV28; TRBD1 matches 7 bases. The sample comprised blood. The source of this sequence is a woman aged 18-29 years with Graves' hyperthyroidism. The chain's CDR3 is CASSYTGQVYGYTF. CDR3 coding DNA: TGTGCCAGCAGCTATACTGGACAGGTTTATGGCTACACCTTC.